These T cell receptor beta chains were read from a single sample in a study of siplizumab effects on memory and regulatory T cells. Here immunoSEQ multiplex PCR was the method, and the copy in TCRdb shows in-frame clones only, minus some. The data hold some 100,000 clones, with approximately 90% observed a single time. Sequencing input: Tregs sorted from blood. Receptors originate from a human donor in good health. CDR3s include the opening cysteine and the closing phenylalanine or tryptophan.

v_call,cdr3_aa
TRBV27,CASGRQGLSEKLFF
TRBV28,CASRPTRGGGTQYF
TRBV6-1,CASSFLGMGSTEAFF
TRBV18,CASSDSRTGTF
TRBV9,CASSVDSGSDEQYF
TRBV6-5,CASSWDRGELFF
TRBV5-1,CASSSLAGEQYF
TRBV9,CASSVAPGRYEQYF
TRBV5-5,CASSLSYGNQPQHF
TRBV15,CATRPSGANVLTF
TRBV10-3,CAITYNRDAGYTF
TRBV7-3,CASSSGRAMGEQFF
TRBV28,CAAIPQGLASGELFF
TRBV5-1,CASNRKGLAFPMNHTGELFF
TRBV7-2,CASSLSVTGELFF
TRBV10-2,CASSVRLDSGNTIYF
TRBV2,CASSETGTDYGYTF
TRBV19,CASSASLPSLGTLNTEAFF